The 3 T cell receptor beta chains in this list originate from one sample, sequenced in a study of OX40 agonist ivuxolimab in advanced cancers. Sequencing used immunoSEQ multiplex PCR; TCRdb keeps in-frame clones, though not all of them. The sample yields about 64,000 clones, more than 75% seen once. The specimen was CD4+ or CD8+ T cells sorted from blood, collected in a trial of the OX40 agonist ivuxolimab. These TCRs come from an adult with an advanced solid tumor such as melanoma, head and neck, liver or kidney cancer.

V is TRBV7-9 and J is TRBJ1-3; D call uncertain. The V end was cut by 5 bases, the J end by 4 bases, with 15 bases between. This CDR3 has 15 amino acids. The germline V gene has CDR1 SEHNR and CDR2 FQNEAQ (reference sequence). The CDR3 sequence is CASSPKARLGNTIYF. As DNA, the CDR3 is TGTGCCAGCAGCCCTAAAGCGAGGTTAGGAAACACCATATATTTT.

Details on this clone: This CDR3 is also generated by other DNA sequences in the sample. This chain uses TRBV27 with TRBJ2-5, with TRBD2 identical over 12 bases. V shed 5 bases, J shed 2 bases, and the junction held 3 bases outside the gene matches. CDR3 length: 15 amino acids. Germline loops: CDR1 MNHEY, CDR2 SMNVEV (reference sequence). CDR3 sequence (DNA): TGTGCCAGCAGTATAGGACTAGCGGGACAAGAGACCCAGTACTTC. Its translation is CASSIGLAGQETQYF.

The chain joins TRBV5-5 to TRBJ1-1; unclear D gene. Trimming left V 4 bases short and J 1 base short, with 11 bases between. The CDR3 loop spans 14 amino acids. The germline V gene has CDR1 SGHKS and CDR2 YYEKEE (reference sequence). For the CDR3, the DNA is TGTGCCAGCAGCGCGTACTCGACGAACACTGAAGCTTTCTTT. It encodes CASSAYSTNTEAFF.